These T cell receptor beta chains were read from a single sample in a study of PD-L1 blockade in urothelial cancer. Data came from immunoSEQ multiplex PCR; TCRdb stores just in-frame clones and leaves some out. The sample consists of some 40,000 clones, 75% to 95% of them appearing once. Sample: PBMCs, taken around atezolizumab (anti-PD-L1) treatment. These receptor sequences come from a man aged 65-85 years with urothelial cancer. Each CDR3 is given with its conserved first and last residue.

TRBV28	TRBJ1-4	CASSGGGVREKLFF
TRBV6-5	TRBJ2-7	CASGTGLYEQYF
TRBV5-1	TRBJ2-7	CASSPEGTGRYEQYF
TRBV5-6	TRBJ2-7	CASSRLGLSYEQYF
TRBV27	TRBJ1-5	CASRTGGGNQPQHF
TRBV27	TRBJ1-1	CASSSDFMNTEAFF
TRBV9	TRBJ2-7	CASSESGSSYEQYF
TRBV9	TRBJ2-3	CASSDSRRGGGSTDTQYF
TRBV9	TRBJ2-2	CASSVVPGGSPITGELFF
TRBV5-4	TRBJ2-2	CASSPDRYTGELFF
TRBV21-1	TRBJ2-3	CASSKRGTSTDTQYF
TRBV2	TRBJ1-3	CASSTTYRAAGNTIYF
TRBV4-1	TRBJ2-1	CASSQEWGQNNEQFF
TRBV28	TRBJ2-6	CASSPGEGTRSGANVLTF
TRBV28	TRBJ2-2	CASSPRTSGTAGELFF
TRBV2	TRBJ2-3	CASSERTSGRETQYF
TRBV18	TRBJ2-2	CASTRGAENTGELFF
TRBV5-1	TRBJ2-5	CASSTRSVQETQYF
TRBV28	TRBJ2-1	CASSHGAGVGNEQFF
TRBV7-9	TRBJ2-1	CASSKGGLAGNYNEQFF
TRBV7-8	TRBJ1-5	CASSLARIGVNQPQHF
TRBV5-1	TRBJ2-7	CASSSGQGYYEQYF
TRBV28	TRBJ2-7	CASSLRTPRGEQYF
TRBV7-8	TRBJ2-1	CASSFLSTEQFF
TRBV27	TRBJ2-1	CASSLRIGQGPYNEQFF
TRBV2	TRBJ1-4	CASSASGADNEKLFF
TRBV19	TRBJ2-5	CASSIGQVETQYF
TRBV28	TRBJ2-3	CASGSIGAVSGDTQYF
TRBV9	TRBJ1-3	CASAQGQGNTIYF
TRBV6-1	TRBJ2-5	CASAGQQETQYF
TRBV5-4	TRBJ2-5	CASSLPRSTGGETQYF
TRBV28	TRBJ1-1	CASSLIVGTGDTEAFF
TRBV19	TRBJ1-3	CASSITRLMSSGNTIYF
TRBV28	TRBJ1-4	CASMRGLVEKLFF
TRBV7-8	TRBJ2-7	CASGDRLAGGWGLNLLGNF
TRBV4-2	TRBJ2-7	CASSLGNFRGGLGEQYF
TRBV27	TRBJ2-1	CASSSGQGGREQFF
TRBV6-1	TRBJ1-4	CAIPKTGPGEKLFF
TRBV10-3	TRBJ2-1	CAISGGSLGDEQFF
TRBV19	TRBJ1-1	CASSIHGGGNTEAFF
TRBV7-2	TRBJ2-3	CASSSRRAEGTDTQYF
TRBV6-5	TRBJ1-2	CASREAGGGYGYTF
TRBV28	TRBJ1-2	CASSFDRAIGGYTF
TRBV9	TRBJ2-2	CASSAAPGTSKTGELFF
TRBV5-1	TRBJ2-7	CASSASGSSYEQYF
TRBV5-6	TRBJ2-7	CASSLRTSGSFHEQYF